The clone carrying this TCR beta chain was seen more than once but under ten times. The table came from immunoSEQ multiplex PCR; TCRdb's copy has only in-frame clones and leaves some out. The data hold about 250,000 clones, with 80% to 90% observed a single time. This specimen comes from a study of blood T cell repertoires in COVID-19. CDR1 and CDR2 (germline): MNHEY, SVGEGT. This CDR3 comprises 15 residues. V dropped 5 bases and J dropped 2; count of bases not matched to a gene: 7. This sequence joins TRBV6-2 or TRBV6-3 and TRBJ2-7; 9 nucleotides agree with TRBD2. This receptor was obtained from a man in his forties or fifties who had recovered from COVID-19. The sample comprised PBMCs or T cells enriched from blood (not recorded which). CDR3 residues: CASSVLAGGPYEQYF. In DNA form, the CDR3 reads TGTGCCAGCAGTGTCCTGGCGGGAGGGCCCTACGAGCAGTACTTC.